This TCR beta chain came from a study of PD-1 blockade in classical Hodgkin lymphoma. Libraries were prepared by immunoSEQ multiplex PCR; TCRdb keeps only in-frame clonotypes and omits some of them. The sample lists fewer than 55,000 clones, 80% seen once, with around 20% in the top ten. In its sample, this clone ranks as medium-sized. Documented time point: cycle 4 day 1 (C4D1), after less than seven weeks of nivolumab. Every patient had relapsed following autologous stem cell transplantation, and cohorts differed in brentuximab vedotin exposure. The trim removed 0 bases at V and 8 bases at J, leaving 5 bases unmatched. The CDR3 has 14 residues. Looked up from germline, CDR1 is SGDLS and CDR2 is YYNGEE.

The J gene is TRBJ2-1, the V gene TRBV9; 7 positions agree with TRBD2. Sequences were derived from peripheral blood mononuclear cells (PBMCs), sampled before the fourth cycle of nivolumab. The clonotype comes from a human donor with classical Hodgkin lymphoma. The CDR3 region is CASSVVTSSDEQFF. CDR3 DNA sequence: TGTGCCAGCAGCGTAGTGACTAGCAGCGATGAGCAGTTCTTC.